The clone carrying this TCR beta chain was detected a few times. As yet, its antigen is unknown. The record originates from a study of beta chain features in type 1 diabetes. Study-level points and caveats: TCRB CDR3s were moderately but significantly shorter in Type 1 diabetes patients in all four CD4+ subsets. Possible PCR preference for shorter templates applied equally to patients and controls.

V was clipped by 5 bases and J by 14 bases, with 10 bases between them. The CDR3 runs 11 residues. CDR1 is KGHSH, CDR2 LQKENI, per germline. Without exception, sorted populations had purity beyond 95%. The investigators reverse transcribed all of the isolated RNA, so they sequenced expressed TCRB transcripts. The assay was immunoSEQ multiplex PCR, and TCRdb's table has in-frame clones only and misses some. The sample holds more than 550,000 clones, more than 12% seen once. The TCR was taken from a man aged 18 to 35 with type 1 diabetes. The material sequenced was naive CD4+ T cells from blood. The chain combines TRBV18 with TRBJ1-6; D is possibly TRBD1 (5 bases). CDR3 sequence: CASSGGSTLHF. CDR3 sequence (DNA): TGTGCCAGCTCAGGGGGAAGCACCCTCCACTTT.